This T cell receptor (beta chain) came from a study of T cells in Graves' hyperthyroidism and ophthalmopathy. Study-level points and caveats: A model of 13 V-J pairs discriminated ophthalmopathy from stable hyperthyroidism.

Under 3 months was the duration of disease in ophthalmopathy patients, who also had a Clinical Activity Score of at least 3 and a NOSPECS grade of at least 4. For the diagnoses, clinical symptoms, serum thyroxine and TRAb, thyroid ultrasound and orbital computed tomography were used. This clonotype came up once. Its cognate antigen is unknown. RNA transcripts provided the source from which TCR beta CDR3 regions were amplified. Researchers ran a first-round RT-PCR on the TCR CDR3 using the HTBI primer set. TCRdb ran MiXCR on the multiplex PCR reads and lists one entry per CDR3 protein. The data contain hundreds of thousands of distinct CDR3 sequences, approximately 21% of them singletons. Germline CDR1 reads MNHEY; CDR2 reads SVGEGT. Trimming cost V 11 bases and J 7 bases; bases outside gene matches: 18. The CDR3 contains 16 residues.

Sequenced: blood. The chain recombines TRBV6-2 or TRBV6-3 with TRBJ2-1, with 9 nucleotides matching TRBD1. The sequence derives from a man aged 25 to 40 with Graves' ophthalmopathy. The DNA for the CDR3 is TGTGCCGCCGCTTTCGACGGGACAGGGTTGCGGAATGAGCAGTTCTTC. Protein product: CAAAFDGTGLRNEQFF.